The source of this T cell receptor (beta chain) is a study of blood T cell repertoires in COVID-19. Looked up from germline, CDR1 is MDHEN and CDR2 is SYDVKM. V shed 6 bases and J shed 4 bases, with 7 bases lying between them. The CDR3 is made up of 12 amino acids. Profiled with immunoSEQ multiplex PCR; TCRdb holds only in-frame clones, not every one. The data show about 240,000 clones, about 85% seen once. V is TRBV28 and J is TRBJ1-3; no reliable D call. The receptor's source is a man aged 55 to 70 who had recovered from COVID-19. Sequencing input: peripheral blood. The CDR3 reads CASSPSGNTIYF. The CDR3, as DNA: TGTGCCAGCAGCCCATCAGGAAACACCATATATTTT.